This T cell receptor beta chain derives from a study of blood T cell repertoires in COVID-19. This CDR3 has 14 amino acids. Germline V gene sequence: CDR1 SGHRS, CDR2 YFSETQ. V gave up 4 bases and J gave up 4 bases; unmatched junction bases: 7. Clones were read by immunoSEQ multiplex PCR, and TCRdb kept only the in-frame ones, dropping some. The sample has about 71,000 clones, 82% seen once; the top ten hold about an eighth. The sample consisted of peripheral blood. The receptor was derived from a woman of 80 years or more with acute or convalescent COVID-19. The chain couples TRBV5-1 to TRBJ1-2; the match to TRBD1 covers 7 bases. This CDR3 is CASSIGQALYGYTF. In DNA form, the CDR3 reads TGCGCCAGCAGCATAGGACAGGCCCTCTATGGCTACACCTTC. The variable domain in full, completed from reference TRBV5-1 and TRBJ1-2, reads KAGVTQTPRYLIKTRGQQVTLSCSPISGHRSVSWYQQTPGQGLQFLFEYFSETQRNKGNFPGRFSGRQFSNSRSEMNVSTLELGDSALYLCASSIGQALYGYTFGSGTRLTVV.